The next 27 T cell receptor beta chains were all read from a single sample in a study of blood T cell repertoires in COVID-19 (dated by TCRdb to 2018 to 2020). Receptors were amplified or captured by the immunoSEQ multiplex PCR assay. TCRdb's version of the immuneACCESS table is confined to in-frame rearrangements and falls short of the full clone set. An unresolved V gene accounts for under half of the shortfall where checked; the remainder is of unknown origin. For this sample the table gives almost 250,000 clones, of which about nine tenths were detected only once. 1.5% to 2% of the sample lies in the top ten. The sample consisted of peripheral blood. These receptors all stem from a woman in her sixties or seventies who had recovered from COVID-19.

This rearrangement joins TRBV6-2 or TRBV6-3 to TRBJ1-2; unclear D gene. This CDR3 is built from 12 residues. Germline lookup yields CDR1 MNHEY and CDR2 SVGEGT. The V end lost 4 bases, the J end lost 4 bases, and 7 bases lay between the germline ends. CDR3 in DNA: TGTGCCAGCAGTTCCCTACTCTATGGCTACACCTTC. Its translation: CASSSLLYGYTF.

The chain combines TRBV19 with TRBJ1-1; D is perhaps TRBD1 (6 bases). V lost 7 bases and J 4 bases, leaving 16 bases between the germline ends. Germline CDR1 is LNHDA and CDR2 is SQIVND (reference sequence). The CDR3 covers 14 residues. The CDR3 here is CASTYPNRATEAFF. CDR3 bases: TGTGCCAGTACCTATCCGAACAGGGCCACTGAAGCTTTCTTT.

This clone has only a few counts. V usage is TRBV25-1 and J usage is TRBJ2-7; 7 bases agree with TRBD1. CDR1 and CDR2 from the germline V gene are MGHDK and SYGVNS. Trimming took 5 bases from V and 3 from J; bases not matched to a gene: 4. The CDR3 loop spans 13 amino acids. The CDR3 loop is CASSRQGLYEQYF. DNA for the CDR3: TGTGCCAGCAGTAGACAGGGTCTCTACGAGCAGTACTTC.

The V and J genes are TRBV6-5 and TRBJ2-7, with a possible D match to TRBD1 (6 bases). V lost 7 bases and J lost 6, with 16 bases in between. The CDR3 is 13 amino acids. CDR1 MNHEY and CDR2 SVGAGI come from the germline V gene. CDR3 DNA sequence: TGTGCCAGCACTGGAAGCTCCAGGGGCGAGCAGTACTTC. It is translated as CASTGSSRGEQYF.

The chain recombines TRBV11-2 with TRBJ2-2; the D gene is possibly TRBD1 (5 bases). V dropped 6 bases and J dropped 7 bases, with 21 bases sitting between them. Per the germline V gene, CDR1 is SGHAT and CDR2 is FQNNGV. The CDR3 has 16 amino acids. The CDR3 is CASSYGVGERSGELFF. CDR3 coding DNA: TGTGCCAGCAGTTATGGCGTAGGGGAAAGGAGCGGGGAGCTGTTTTTT.

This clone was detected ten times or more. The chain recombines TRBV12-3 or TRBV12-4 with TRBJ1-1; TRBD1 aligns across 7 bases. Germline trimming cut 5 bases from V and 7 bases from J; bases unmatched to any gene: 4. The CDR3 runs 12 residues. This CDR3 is CASSGTEVEAFF. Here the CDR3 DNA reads TGTGCCAGCAGTGGGACAGAAGTTGAAGCTTTCTTT.

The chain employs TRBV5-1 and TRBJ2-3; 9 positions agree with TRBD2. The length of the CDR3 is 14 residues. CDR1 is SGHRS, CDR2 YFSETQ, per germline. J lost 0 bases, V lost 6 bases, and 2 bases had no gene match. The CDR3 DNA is TGCGCCAGCATGCGGGGGGGAAGCACAGATACGCAGTATTTT. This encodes CASMRGGSTDTQYF.

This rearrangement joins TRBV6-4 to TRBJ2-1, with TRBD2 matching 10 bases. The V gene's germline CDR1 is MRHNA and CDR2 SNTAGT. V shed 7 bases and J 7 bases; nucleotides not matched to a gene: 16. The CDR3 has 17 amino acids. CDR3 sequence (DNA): TGTGCCAGCACCCAACCTGCGGAGCGGGGGGGCCAAAATGAGCAGTTCTTC. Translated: CASTQPAERGGQNEQFF.

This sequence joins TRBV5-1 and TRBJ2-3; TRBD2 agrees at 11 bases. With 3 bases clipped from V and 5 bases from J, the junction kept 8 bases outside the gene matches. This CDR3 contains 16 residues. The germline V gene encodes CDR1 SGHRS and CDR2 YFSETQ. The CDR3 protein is CASSSASGGNLDTQYF. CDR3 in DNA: TGCGCCAGCAGCTCGGCTAGCGGGGGGAACTTAGATACGCAGTATTTT.

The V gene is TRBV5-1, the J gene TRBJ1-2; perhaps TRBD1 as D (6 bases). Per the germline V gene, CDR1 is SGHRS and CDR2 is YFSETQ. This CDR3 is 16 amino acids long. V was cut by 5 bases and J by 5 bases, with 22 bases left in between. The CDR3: CASRLDSGHLLYGYTF. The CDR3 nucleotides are TGCGCCAGCAGGCTCGACTCGGGACACCTACTTTATGGCTACACCTTC.

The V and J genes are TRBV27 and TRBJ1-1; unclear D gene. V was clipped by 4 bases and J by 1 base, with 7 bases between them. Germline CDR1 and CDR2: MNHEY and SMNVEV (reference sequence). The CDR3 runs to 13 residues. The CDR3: CASSYVRNTEAFF. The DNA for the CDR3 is TGTGCCAGCAGTTATGTCAGGAACACTGAAGCTTTCTTT.

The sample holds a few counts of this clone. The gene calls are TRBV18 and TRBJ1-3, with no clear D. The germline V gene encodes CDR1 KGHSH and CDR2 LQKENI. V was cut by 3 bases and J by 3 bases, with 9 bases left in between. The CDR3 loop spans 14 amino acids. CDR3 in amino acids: CASSPQVDGNTIYF. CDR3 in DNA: TGTGCCAGCTCACCGCAGGTCGATGGAAACACCATATATTTT. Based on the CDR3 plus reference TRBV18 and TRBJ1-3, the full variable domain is NAGVMQNPRHLVRRRGQEARLRCSPMKGHSHVYWYRQLPEEGLKFMVYLQKENIIDESGMPKERFSAEFPKEGPSILRIQQVVRGDSAAYFCASSPQVDGNTIYFGEGSWLTVV.

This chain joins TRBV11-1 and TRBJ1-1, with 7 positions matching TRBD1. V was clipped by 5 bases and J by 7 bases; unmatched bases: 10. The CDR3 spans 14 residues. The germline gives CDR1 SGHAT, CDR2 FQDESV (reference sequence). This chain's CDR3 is CASSPKQGLGEAFF. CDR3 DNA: TGTGCCAGCAGCCCGAAACAGGGGTTAGGTGAAGCTTTCTTT.

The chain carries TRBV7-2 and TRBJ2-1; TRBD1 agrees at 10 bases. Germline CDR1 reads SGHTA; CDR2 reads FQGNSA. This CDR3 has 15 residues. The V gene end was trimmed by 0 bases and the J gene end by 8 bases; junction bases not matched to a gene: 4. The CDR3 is CASSLAGTGVHEQFF. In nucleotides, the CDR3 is TGTGCCAGCAGCTTAGCCGGGACAGGGGTCCATGAGCAGTTCTTC.

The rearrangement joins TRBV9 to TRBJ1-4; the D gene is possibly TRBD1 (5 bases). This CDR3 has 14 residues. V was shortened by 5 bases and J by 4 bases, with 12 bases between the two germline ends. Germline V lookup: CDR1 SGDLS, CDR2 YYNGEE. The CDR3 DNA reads TGTGCCAGCAGTAGGACAAGAAGTAATGAAAAACTGTTTTTT. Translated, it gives CASSRTRSNEKLFF.

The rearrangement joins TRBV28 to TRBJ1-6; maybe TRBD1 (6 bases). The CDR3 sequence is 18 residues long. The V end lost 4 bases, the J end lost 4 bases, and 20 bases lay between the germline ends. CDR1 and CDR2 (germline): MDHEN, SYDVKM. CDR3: CASSSPPQGSGYNSPLHF. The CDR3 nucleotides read TGTGCCAGCAGTTCCCCTCCCCAGGGGAGTGGGTATAATTCACCCCTCCACTTT.

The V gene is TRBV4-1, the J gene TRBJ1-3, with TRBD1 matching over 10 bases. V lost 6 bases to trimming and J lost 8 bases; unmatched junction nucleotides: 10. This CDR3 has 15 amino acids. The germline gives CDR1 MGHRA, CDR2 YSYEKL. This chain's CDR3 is CASRALEGTGDTIYF. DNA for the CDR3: TGCGCCAGCAGGGCCTTGGAGGGGACAGGGGACACCATATATTTT.

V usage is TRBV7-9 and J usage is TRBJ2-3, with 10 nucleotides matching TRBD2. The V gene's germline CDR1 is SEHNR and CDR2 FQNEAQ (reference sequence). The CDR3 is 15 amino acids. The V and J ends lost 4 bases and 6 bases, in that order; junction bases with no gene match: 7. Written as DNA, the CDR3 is TGTGCCAGCAGCTCCTATACTAGCGGGGTTGATACGCAGTATTTT. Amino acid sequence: CASSSYTSGVDTQYF. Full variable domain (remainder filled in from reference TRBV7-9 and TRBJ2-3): DTGVSQNPRHKITKRGQNVTFRCDPISEHNRLYWYRQTLGQGPEFLTYFQNEAQLEKSRLLSDRFSAERPKGSFSTLEIQRTEQGDSAMYLCASSSYTSGVDTQYFGPGTRLTVL.

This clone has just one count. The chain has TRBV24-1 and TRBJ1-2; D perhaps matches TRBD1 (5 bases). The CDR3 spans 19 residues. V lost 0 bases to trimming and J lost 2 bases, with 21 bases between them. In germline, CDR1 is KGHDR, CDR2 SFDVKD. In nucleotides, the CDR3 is TGTGCCACCAGTGATTTGTTGCTCAGGACAACTCATTACAACTATGGCTACACCTTC. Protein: CATSDLLLRTTHYNYGYTF.

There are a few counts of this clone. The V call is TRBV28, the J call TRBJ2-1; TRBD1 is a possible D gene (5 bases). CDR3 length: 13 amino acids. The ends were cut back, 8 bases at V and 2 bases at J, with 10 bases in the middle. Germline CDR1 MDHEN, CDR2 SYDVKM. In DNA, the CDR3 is TGTGCCAGCTTGACAGTAACCTACAATGAGCAGTTCTTC. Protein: CASLTVTYNEQFF.

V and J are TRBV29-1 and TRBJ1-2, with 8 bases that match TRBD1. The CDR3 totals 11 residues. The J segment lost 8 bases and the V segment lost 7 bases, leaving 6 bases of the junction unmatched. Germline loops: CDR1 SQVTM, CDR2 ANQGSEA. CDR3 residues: CSADRDRGYTF. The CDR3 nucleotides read TGCAGCGCCGACCGGGACAGGGGCTACACCTTC.

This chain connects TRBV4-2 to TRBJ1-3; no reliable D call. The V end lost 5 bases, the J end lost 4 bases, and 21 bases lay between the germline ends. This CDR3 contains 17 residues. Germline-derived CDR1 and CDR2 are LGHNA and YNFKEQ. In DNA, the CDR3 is TGTGCCAGCAGCTTCGACGGCACCCGGGAGGGAGGAAACACCATATATTTT. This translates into CASSFDGTREGGNTIYF.

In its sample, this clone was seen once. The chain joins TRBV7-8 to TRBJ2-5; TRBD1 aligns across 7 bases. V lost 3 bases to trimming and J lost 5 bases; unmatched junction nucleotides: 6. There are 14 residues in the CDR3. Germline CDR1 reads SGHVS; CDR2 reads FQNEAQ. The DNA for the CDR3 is TGTGCCAGCAGCTTGACAGGGCGTTCGGAGACCCAGTACTTC. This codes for CASSLTGRSETQYF. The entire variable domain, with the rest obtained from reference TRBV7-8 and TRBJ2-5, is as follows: GAGVSQSPRYKVAKRGQDVALRCDPISGHVSLFWYQQALGQGPEFLTYFQNEAQLDKSGLPSDRFFAERPEGSVSTLKIQRTQQEDSAVYLCASSLTGRSETQYFGPGTRLLVL.

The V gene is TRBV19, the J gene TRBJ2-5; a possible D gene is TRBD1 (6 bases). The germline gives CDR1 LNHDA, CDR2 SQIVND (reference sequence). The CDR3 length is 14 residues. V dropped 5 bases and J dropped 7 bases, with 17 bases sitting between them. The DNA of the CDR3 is TGTGCCAGTAGTCCGGGACACCGGTCGGGGACCCAGTACTTC. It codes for CASSPGHRSGTQYF.

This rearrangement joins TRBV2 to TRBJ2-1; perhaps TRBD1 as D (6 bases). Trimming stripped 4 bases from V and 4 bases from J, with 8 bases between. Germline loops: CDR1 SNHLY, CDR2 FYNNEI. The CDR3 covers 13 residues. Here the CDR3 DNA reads TGTGCCAGCAGTGGCCAGGGGTACAATGAGCAGTTCTTC. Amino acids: CASSGQGYNEQFF.

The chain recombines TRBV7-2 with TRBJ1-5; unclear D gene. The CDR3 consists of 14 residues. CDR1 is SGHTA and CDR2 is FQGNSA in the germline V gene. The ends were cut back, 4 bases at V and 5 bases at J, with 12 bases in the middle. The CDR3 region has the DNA TGTGCCAGCAGCTACTCCGCCCGCGATCAGCCCCAGCATTTT. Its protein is CASSYSARDQPQHF.

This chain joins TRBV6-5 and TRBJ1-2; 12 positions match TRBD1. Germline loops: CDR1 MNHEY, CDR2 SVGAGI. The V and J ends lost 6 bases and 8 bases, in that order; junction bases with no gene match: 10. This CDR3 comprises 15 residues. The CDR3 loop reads CASSYQGQGAAGYTF. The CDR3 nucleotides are TGTGCCAGCAGCTATCAGGGACAGGGGGCCGCGGGCTACACCTTC.